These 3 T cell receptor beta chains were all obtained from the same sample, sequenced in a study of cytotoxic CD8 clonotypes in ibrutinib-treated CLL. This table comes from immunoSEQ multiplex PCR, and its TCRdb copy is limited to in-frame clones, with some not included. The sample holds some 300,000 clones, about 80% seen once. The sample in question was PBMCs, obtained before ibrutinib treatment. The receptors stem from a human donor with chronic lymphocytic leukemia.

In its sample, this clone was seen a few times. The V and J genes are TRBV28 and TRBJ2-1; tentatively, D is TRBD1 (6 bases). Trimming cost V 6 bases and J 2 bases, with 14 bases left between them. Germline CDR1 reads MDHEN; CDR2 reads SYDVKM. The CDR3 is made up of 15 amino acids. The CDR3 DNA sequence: TGTGCCAGCAGCCTGGACAGAATAGCCTACAATGAGCAGTTCTTC. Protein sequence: CASSLDRIAYNEQFF. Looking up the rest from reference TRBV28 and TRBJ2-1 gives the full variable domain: DVKVTQSSRYLVKRTGEKVFLECVQDMDHENMFWYRQDPGLGLRLIYFSYDVKMKEKGDIPEGYSVSREKKERFSLILESASTNQTSMYLCASSLDRIAYNEQFFGPGTRLTVL.

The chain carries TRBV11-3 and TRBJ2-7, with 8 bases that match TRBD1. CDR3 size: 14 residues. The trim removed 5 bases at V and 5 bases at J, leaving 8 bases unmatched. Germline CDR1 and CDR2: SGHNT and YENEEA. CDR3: CASSKRTGTDEQYF. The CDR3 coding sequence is TGTGCCAGCAGCAAAAGGACAGGGACGGACGAGCAGTACTTC.

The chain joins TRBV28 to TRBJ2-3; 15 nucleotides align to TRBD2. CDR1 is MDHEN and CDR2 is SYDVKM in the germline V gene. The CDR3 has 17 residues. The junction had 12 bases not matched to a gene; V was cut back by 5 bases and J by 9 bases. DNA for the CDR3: TGTGCCAGCAGTCTTCGGACTAGCGGGAGGGCCCGCGAAACGCAGTATTTT. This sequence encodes CASSLRTSGRARETQYF.